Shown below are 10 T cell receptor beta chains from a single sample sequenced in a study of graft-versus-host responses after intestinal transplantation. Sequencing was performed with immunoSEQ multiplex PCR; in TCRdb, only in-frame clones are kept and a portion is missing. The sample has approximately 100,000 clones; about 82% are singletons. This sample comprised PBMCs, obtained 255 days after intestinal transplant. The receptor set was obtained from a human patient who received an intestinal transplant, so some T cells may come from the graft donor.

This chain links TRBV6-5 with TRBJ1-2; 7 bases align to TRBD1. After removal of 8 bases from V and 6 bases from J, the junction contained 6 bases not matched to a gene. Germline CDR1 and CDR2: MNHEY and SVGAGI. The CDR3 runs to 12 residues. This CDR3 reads CASPDREDGYTF. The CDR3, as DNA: TGTGCCAGCCCCGACAGGGAAGATGGCTACACCTTC.

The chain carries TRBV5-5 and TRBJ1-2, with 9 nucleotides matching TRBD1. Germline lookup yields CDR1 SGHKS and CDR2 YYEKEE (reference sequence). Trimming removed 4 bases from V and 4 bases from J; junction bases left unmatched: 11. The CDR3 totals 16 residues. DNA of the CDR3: TGTGCCAGCAGCCCCGGAGGACAGGGGACCTTCTATGGCTACACCTTC. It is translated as CASSPGGQGTFYGYTF. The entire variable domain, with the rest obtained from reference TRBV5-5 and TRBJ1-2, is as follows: DAGVTQSPTHLIKTRGQQVTLRCSPISGHKSVSWYQQVLGQGPQFIFQYYEKEERGRGNFPDRFSARQFPNYSSELNVNALLLGDSALYLCASSPGGQGTFYGYTFGSGTRLTVV.

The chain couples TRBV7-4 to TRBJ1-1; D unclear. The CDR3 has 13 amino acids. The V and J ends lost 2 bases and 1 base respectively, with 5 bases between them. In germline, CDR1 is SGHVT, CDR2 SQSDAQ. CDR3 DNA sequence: TGTGCCAGCAGCTTAAGGGCGAACACTGAAGCTTTCTTT. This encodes CASSLRANTEAFF.

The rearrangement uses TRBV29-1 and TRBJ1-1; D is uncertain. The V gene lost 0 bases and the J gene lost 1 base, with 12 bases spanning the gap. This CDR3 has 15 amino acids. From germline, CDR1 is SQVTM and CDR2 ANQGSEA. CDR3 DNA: TGCAGCGTTGAAGATCTCTGGGGATGGAACACTGAAGCTTTCTTT. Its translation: CSVEDLWGWNTEAFF.

CDR3 region: CASSQEGRYGGPEQETQYF. Here the CDR3 DNA reads TGCGCCAGCAGCCAAGAGGGGAGGTACGGGGGTCCCGAACAAGAGACCCAGTACTTC. V and J are TRBV4-3 and TRBJ2-5; perhaps TRBD2 as D (6 bases). Germline V gene lookup returns CDR1 LGHNA and CDR2 YSLEER. This CDR3 has 19 residues. V gave up 0 bases and J gave up 2 bases, with 22 bases separating them.

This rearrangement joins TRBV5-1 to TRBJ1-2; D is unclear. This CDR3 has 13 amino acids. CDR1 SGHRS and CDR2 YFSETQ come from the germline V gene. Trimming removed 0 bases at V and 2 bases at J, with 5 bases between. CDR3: CASSLGTNYGYTF. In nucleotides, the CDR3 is TGCGCCAGCAGCTTGGGGACGAACTATGGCTACACCTTC.

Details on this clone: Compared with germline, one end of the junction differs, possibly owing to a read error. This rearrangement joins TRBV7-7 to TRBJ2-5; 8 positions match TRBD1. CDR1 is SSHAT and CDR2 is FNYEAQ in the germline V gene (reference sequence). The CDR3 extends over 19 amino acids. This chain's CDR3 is CASSLAFRGQAPGRETQYF. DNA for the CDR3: TGTGCTAGCAGCTTAGCGTTTAGGGGACAGGCTCCTGGTCGGGAGACCCAGTACTTC.

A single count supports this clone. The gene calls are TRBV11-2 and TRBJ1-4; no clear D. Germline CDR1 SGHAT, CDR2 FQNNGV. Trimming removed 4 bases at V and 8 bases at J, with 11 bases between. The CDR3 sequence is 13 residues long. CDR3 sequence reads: CASSSGVGEKLFF. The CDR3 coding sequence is TGTGCCAGCAGCTCGGGAGTCGGGGAAAAACTGTTTTTT.

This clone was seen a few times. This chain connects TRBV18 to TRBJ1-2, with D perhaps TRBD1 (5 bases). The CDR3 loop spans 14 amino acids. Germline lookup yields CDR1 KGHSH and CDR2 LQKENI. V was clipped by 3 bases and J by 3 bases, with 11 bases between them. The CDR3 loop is CASSPGGEDYGYTF. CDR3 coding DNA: TGTGCCAGCTCACCGGGGGGTGAGGACTATGGCTACACCTTC.

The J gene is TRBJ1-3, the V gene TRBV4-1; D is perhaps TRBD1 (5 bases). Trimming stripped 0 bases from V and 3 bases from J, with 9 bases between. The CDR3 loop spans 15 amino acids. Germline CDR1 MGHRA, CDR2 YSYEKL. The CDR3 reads CASSQDGGGGNTIYF. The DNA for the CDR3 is TGCGCCAGCAGCCAAGATGGCGGGGGTGGAAACACCATATATTTT.